What follows is one T cell receptor (beta chain) and its context. Its target is unknown. A universal primer site arose from template switching, and cDNA bore unique molecular identifiers. A single record per CDR3 protein comes from TCRdb applying MiXCR to the 5' RACE reads. The sample has hundreds of thousands of distinct CDR3 sequences, over 8.5% seen once. This sample was included in a study of identical twins. In germline, CDR1 is MNHEY, CDR2 SVGEGT. The CDR3 is 14 amino acids. The V end was cut by 1 base, the J end by 4 bases, with 7 bases between. Study results and caveats: Conclusions leaned on cross-sectional statistical analysis and did not track the same donors over time.

These data were likewise used in another study, on yellow fever vaccine responses in identical twins.

What was sequenced was PBMCs. The genes are TRBV6-2 or TRBV6-3 and TRBJ2-2; D call uncertain. This sequence was found in a young woman in good health. The CDR3 region is CASSYLVVTGELFF. The CDR3 DNA is TGTGCCAGCAGTTACTTGGTAGTCACCGGGGAGCTGTTTTTT.